Listed below are T cell receptor beta chains from one sample, sequenced in a study of regulatory T cells in long-lasting Graves disease. TCRdb reprocessed the multiplex PCR reads with MiXCR, giving one entry per CDR3 protein. Of 350,000 to 450,000 distinct CDR3 sequences detected, roughly 24% appear once; the ten largest clones hold approximately 28%. This specimen consisted of peripheral blood mononuclear cells (PBMCs), obtained when the disease was refractory, from a patient treated with antithyroid drugs. The receptors stem from a woman between 35 and 50 years old with Graves disease. Each CDR3 is given with its conserved first and last residue. Each record gives: V gene, J gene, clone size, D gene, CDR3 protein, CDR3 DNA. A D gene is named only where the DNA matches it firmly. Clone size is shown for a subset of rows, as once, few, many or a class of expanded clone.

v_gene: TRBV13
j_gene: TRBJ1-2
abundance: few
d_gene: -
CDR3aa: CASSRTESYGYTF
CDR3nt: TGTGCCAGCAGCAGGACAGAAAGTTATGGCTACACCTTC

v_gene: TRBV3-1
j_gene: TRBJ2-5
abundance: few
d_gene: -
CDR3aa: CASSQAPGWSETQYF
CDR3nt: TGTGCCAGCAGCCAAGCCCCAGGGTGGAGCGAGACCCAGTACTTC

v_gene: TRBV11-2
j_gene: TRBJ2-7
abundance: few
d_gene: TRBD2
CDR3aa: CASSNPAGGLAGLWYEQYF
CDR3nt: TGTGCCAGCAGCAATCCCGCCGGGGGGCTAGCGGGATTATGGTACGAGCAGTACTTC

v_gene: TRBV27
j_gene: TRBJ2-7
abundance: many
d_gene: -
CDR3aa: CASSFGLWYEQYF
CDR3nt: TGTGCCAGCAGTTTTGGGCTTTGGTACGAGCAGTACTTC

v_gene: TRBV12-3/TRBV12-4
j_gene: TRBJ2-5
abundance: many
d_gene: -
CDR3aa: CASSPQGETQYF
CDR3nt: TGTGCCAGCAGTCCACAGGGAGAGACCCAGTACTTC

v_gene: TRBV6-1
j_gene: TRBJ1-1
abundance: -
d_gene: TRBD1
CDR3aa: CASSVTDRDVTEAFF
CDR3nt: TGTGCCAGCAGTGTAACCGACAGGGATGTCACTGAAGCTTTCTTT

v_gene: TRBV27
j_gene: TRBJ2-6
abundance: few
d_gene: -
CDR3aa: CASSPRLGGANVLTF
CDR3nt: TGTGCCAGCAGTCCAAGACTTGGAGGGGCCAACGTCCTGACTTTC

v_gene: TRBV12-5
j_gene: TRBJ2-5
abundance: many
d_gene: TRBD1
CDR3aa: CASGLGTGPVETQYF
CDR3nt: TGTGCTAGTGGTTTGGGGACAGGTCCGGTGGAGACCCAGTACTTC

v_gene: TRBV6-1
j_gene: TRBJ2-5
abundance: many
d_gene: TRBD2
CDR3aa: CASRSSGAQETQYF
CDR3nt: TGTGCCAGCAGATCTAGCGGGGCCCAAGAGACCCAGTACTTC

v_gene: TRBV29-1
j_gene: TRBJ2-7
abundance: many
d_gene: -
CDR3aa: CSVETGITYEQYF
CDR3nt: TGCAGCGTTGAAACAGGGATCACCTACGAGCAGTACTTC

v_gene: TRBV7-3
j_gene: TRBJ1-6
abundance: few
d_gene: -
CDR3aa: CASSLAGVGAGSPLHF
CDR3nt: TGTGCCAGCAGCCTCGCAGGGGTGGGGGCTGGTTCACCCCTCCACTTT

v_gene: TRBV7-9
j_gene: TRBJ1-1
abundance: many
d_gene: TRBD1
CDR3aa: CASSSDRELQAFF
CDR3nt: TGTGCCAGCAGCTCCGACAGGGAGCTTCAAGCTTTCTTT

v_gene: TRBV12-3/TRBV12-4
j_gene: TRBJ2-2
abundance: many
d_gene: -
CDR3aa: CASSPTPGTGELFF
CDR3nt: TGTGCCAGCAGCCCGACTCCCGGCACCGGGGAGCTGTTTTTT

v_gene: TRBV27
j_gene: TRBJ2-7
abundance: many
d_gene: -
CDR3aa: CASFSGIPSYEQYF
CDR3nt: TGTGCCAGCTTTAGCGGCATACCTTCCTACGAGCAGTACTTC

v_gene: TRBV5-1
j_gene: TRBJ2-1
abundance: -
d_gene: -
CDR3aa: CASSLFPNNEQFF
CDR3nt: TGCGCCAGCAGCTTGTTCCCCAACAATGAGCAGTTCTTC

v_gene: TRBV28
j_gene: TRBJ2-7
abundance: many
d_gene: TRBD2
CDR3aa: CASSETSGSSYEQYF
CDR3nt: TGTGCCAGCAGCGAGACTAGCGGGAGCTCCTACGAGCAGTACTTC

v_gene: TRBV28
j_gene: TRBJ1-2
abundance: many
d_gene: -
CDR3aa: CASTRSGRVDGYTF
CDR3nt: TGTGCCAGCACCCGATCTGGCAGGGTTGATGGCTACACCTTC

v_gene: TRBV19
j_gene: TRBJ2-7
abundance: many
d_gene: -
CDR3aa: CASSINGPLGEQYF
CDR3nt: TGTGCCAGTAGTATCAACGGACCCTTGGGCGAGCAGTACTTC

v_gene: TRBV7-8
j_gene: TRBJ2-7
abundance: many
d_gene: -
CDR3aa: CASSLDSRAGDFPGYEQYF
CDR3nt: TGTGCCAGCAGCTTAGATTCGCGGGCAGGGGACTTCCCGGGGTACGAGCAGTACTTC

v_gene: TRBV7-9
j_gene: TRBJ2-7
abundance: few
d_gene: -
CDR3aa: CASSAGTYYEQYF
CDR3nt: TGTGCCAGCAGCGCCGGGACATACTACGAGCAGTACTTC

v_gene: TRBV19
j_gene: TRBJ2-7
abundance: few
d_gene: -
CDR3aa: CATKDERVSYEQYF
CDR3nt: TGTGCCACTAAGGATGAGCGGGTTTCCTACGAGCAGTACTTC

v_gene: TRBV10-3
j_gene: TRBJ1-1
abundance: -
d_gene: -
CDR3aa: CAISETGNTEAFF
CDR3nt: TGTGCCATCAGTGAAACGGGGAACACTGAAGCTTTCTTT

v_gene: TRBV6-1
j_gene: TRBJ1-5
abundance: few
d_gene: -
CDR3aa: CASSPTGFGNQPQHF
CDR3nt: TGTGCCAGCAGTCCTACAGGGTTCGGCAATCAGCCCCAGCATTTT

v_gene: TRBV7-9
j_gene: TRBJ2-5
abundance: -
d_gene: -
CDR3aa: CASSLVGAQETQYF
CDR3nt: TGTGCCAGCAGCTTAGTGGGGGCTCAAGAGACCCAGTACTTC

v_gene: TRBV6-1
j_gene: TRBJ1-2
abundance: many
d_gene: -
CDR3aa: CASSEQNGLRGFRSYTF
CDR3nt: TGTGCCAGCAGTGAACAAAACGGCTTGAGGGGTTTCCGTAGCTACACCTTC

v_gene: TRBV9
j_gene: TRBJ2-2
abundance: -
d_gene: TRBD2
CDR3aa: CASSRSLAGVVGELFF
CDR3nt: TGTGCCAGCAGCCGTAGTCTAGCGGGAGTTGTCGGGGAGCTGTTTTTT

v_gene: TRBV7-9
j_gene: TRBJ2-3
abundance: -
d_gene: -
CDR3aa: CASSLYYHPNDCSDTQYF
CDR3nt: TGTGCCAGCAGCTTATATTACCACCCAAACGACTGTTCAGATACGCAGTATTTT

v_gene: TRBV10-3
j_gene: TRBJ2-7
abundance: -
d_gene: -
CDR3aa: CAISVGKAYEQYF
CDR3nt: TGTGCCATCAGTGTGGGAAAGGCCTACGAGCAGTACTTC

v_gene: TRBV24-1
j_gene: TRBJ1-2
abundance: few
d_gene: -
CDR3aa: CATSGPDANYGYTF
CDR3nt: TGTGCCACCAGTGGGCCAGACGCTAACTATGGCTACACCTTC

v_gene: TRBV6-1
j_gene: TRBJ2-7
abundance: many
d_gene: -
CDR3aa: CASATRSDSLNSGPRGEQYF
CDR3nt: TGTGCCAGCGCAACCCGTTCGGACAGCCTTAATAGCGGACCGCGAGGGGAGCAGTACTTC

v_gene: TRBV12-3/TRBV12-4
j_gene: TRBJ2-1
abundance: few
d_gene: TRBD2
CDR3aa: CASTPSSKAGGPGNEQFF
CDR3nt: TGTGCCAGCACCCCCTCCTCCAAGGCGGGAGGGCCGGGTAATGAGCAGTTCTTC

v_gene: TRBV20-1
j_gene: TRBJ1-1
abundance: few
d_gene: -
CDR3aa: CSARGGWLTEAFF
CDR3nt: TGCAGTGCTAGAGGTGGGTGGCTCACTGAAGCTTTCTTT

v_gene: TRBV7-9
j_gene: TRBJ2-7
abundance: few
d_gene: -
CDR3aa: CASSSQDVSSYEQYF
CDR3nt: TGTGCCAGCAGTTCCCAAGACGTCAGCTCCTACGAGCAGTACTTC

v_gene: TRBV20-1
j_gene: TRBJ1-5
abundance: few
d_gene: -
CDR3aa: CSARLGDSNQPQHF
CDR3nt: TGCAGTGCTAGATTGGGCGATAGCAATCAGCCCCAGCATTTT

v_gene: TRBV7-2
j_gene: TRBJ2-7
abundance: many
d_gene: TRBD2
CDR3aa: CASSLGTSGPSYEQYF
CDR3nt: TGTGCCAGCAGCTTAGGGACTAGCGGCCCCTCCTACGAGCAGTACTTC

v_gene: TRBV20-1
j_gene: TRBJ2-7
abundance: -
d_gene: TRBD2
CDR3aa: CRVTSGSLSYF
CDR3nt: TGCAGAGTGACTAGCGGGAGCCTTTCGTACTTC

v_gene: TRBV20-1
j_gene: TRBJ2-7
abundance: few
d_gene: -
CDR3aa: CSASPQREQYF
CDR3nt: TGCAGTGCTAGCCCACAGAGGGAGCAGTACTTC